The 25 T cell receptor beta chains listed next were all sequenced from one sample in a study of regulatory T cells in long-lasting Graves disease. Time point described: newly diagnosed GD, antithyroid drugs for less than 3 months. The TCR library was made from RNA that had been extracted from PBMCs in TRIzol. CDR3-region Arm-PCR and iRepertoire HTBI primers produced the TCR beta libraries. TCRdb re-analysed the multiplex PCR reads in MiXCR, keeping a single row per CDR3 protein. The sample gives hundreds of thousands of distinct CDR3 sequences, more than 15% of which show up once; more than 35% is in the top ten. This specimen consisted of peripheral blood mononuclear cells (PBMCs), obtained at new diagnosis, from a patient treated with antithyroid drugs. All receptors derive from a female donor with Graves disease.

Many counts were recorded for this clonotype. The V gene is TRBV5-1, the J gene TRBJ1-3, with D unresolved. The CDR3 runs 15 residues. Germline CDR1 SGHRS, CDR2 YFSETQ. Trimming removed 1 base from V and 0 bases from J, with 8 bases in between. CDR3 in DNA: TGCGCCAGCAGCTTGCGCCAGTCCTCTGGAAACACCATATATTTT. Translating gives CASSLRQSSGNTIYF.

V gene TRBV28 combines with J gene TRBJ2-1, with a weak D call TRBD2 (6 bases). Germline V gene sequence: CDR1 MDHEN, CDR2 SYDVKM. Trimming stripped 6 bases from V and 1 base from J, with 16 bases between. The CDR3 loop spans 16 amino acids. The CDR3 region is CASSSPGTPSYNEQFF. Here the CDR3 DNA reads TGTGCCAGCAGCTCACCCGGGACTCCATCCTACAATGAGCAGTTCTTC.

This clonotype showed up many times. The chain links TRBV2 to TRBJ2-4; 7 nucleotides align to TRBD2. This CDR3 region has 14 residues. Germline trimming cut 6 bases from V and 6 bases from J; bases unmatched to any gene: 8. Germline V gene sequence: CDR1 SNHLY, CDR2 FYNNEI. CDR3 protein: CASRNSGTTNIQYF. DNA for the CDR3: TGTGCCAGCAGGAATTCCGGGACTACAAACATTCAGTACTTC.

This clonotype was observed at least ten times. The gene calls are TRBV6-5 and TRBJ2-2; D is perhaps TRBD1 or TRBD2 (5 bases each). With 2 bases removed from V and 0 bases from J, the gap between germline ends came to 7 bases. Germline values: CDR1 MNHEY, CDR2 SVGAGI. The CDR3 is 15 amino acids. CDR3: CASSYEGPNTGELFF. CDR3 bases: TGTGCCAGCAGTTACGAGGGGCCGAACACCGGGGAGCTGTTTTTT.

J is TRBJ1-6 and V is TRBV6-1; D call uncertain. Trimming cost V 10 bases and J 0 bases, with 13 bases left between them. The CDR3 contains 15 residues. The germline V gene has CDR1 MNHNS and CDR2 SASEGT. The CDR3 loop reads CATGWASSYNSPLHF. CDR3 bases: TGTGCCACGGGGTGGGCGAGCTCCTATAATTCACCCCTCCACTTT.

This clonotype showed up many times. CDR3 sequence reads: CASSLMAGVYHNEQFF. CDR3 DNA sequence: TGTGCCAGCAGTTTAATGGCGGGAGTATACCACAATGAGCAGTTCTTC. The rearrangement joins TRBV28 to TRBJ2-1; 7 bases are a match to TRBD2. With 2 bases clipped from V and 5 bases from J, the junction kept 9 bases outside the gene matches. CDR1 and CDR2 (germline): MDHEN, SYDVKM. The CDR3 has 16 residues.

This clonotype was seen more than once but under ten times. The V call is TRBV6-1, the J call TRBJ1-5, with 9 bases identical to TRBD1. The CDR3 runs 16 residues. Trimming took 6 bases from V and 0 from J; bases not matched to a gene: 6. Germline CDR1 is MNHNS and CDR2 is SASEGT. The CDR3 sequence is CASRPGTGYSNQPQHF. In DNA, the CDR3 is TGTGCCAGCAGACCCGGGACAGGGTATAGCAATCAGCCCCAGCATTTT.

This clonotype was picked up many times. The chain employs TRBV12-3 or TRBV12-4 and TRBJ1-2, with D perhaps TRBD1 (6 bases). CDR3 length equals 14 residues. Trimming took off 1 base at V and 9 bases at J, with 15 bases between the two ends. The CDR3 DNA sequence: TGTGCCAGCAGTTTAGGAGGAGGGGGAAGAAGCTACACCTTC. As protein: CASSLGGGGRSYTF.

This clonotype was found many times. The V call is TRBV15, the J call TRBJ1-4; 7 positions agree with TRBD1. Germline CDR1 and CDR2: LNHNV and YYDKDF (reference sequence). The junction had 6 bases not matched to a gene; V was cut back by 2 bases and J by 6 bases. The CDR3 spans 15 residues. CDR3 in DNA: TGTGCCACCAGCAGACTAGGACAGGTGGATGAAAAACTGTTTTTT. Translating it yields CATSRLGQVDEKLFF.

This clonotype was recorded many times. The J gene is TRBJ2-3, the V gene TRBV9, with 9 bases fitting TRBD2. The CDR3 runs to 15 residues. Trimming at V came to 0 bases and at J to 2 bases, leaving 1 base not matched to a gene. Germline CDR1 and CDR2: SGDLS and YYNGEE. This CDR3 reads CASSVGLADTDTQYF. As DNA, the CDR3 is TGTGCCAGCAGCGTAGGACTAGCGGACACAGATACGCAGTATTTT.

This clonotype was picked up many times. This chain connects TRBV27 to TRBJ1-3; D is possibly TRBD1 (5 bases). V lost 5 bases and J 1 base, leaving 12 bases between the germline ends. The germline V gene has CDR1 MNHEY and CDR2 SMNVEV (reference sequence). The CDR3 consists of 15 residues. DNA of the CDR3: TGTGCCAGCAGTCGAGCGGGGGGATCTGGAAACACCATATATTTT. This encodes CASSRAGGSGNTIYF.

As regards this clonotype: One base away lies a much larger clone, so this may be a sequencing read error. This chain joins TRBV28 and TRBJ2-7, with D perhaps given as TRBD1 or TRBD2 (5 bases each). V dropped 8 bases and J dropped 2 bases, with 22 bases sitting between them. Germline lookup yields CDR1 MDHEN and CDR2 SYDVKM. The CDR3 contains 16 residues. The CDR3 loop reads CASHPMAGTATYEQYF. For the CDR3, the DNA is TGTGCCAGCCACCCGATGGCCGGGACGGCTACCTACGAGCAGTACTTC.

About this clonotype itself: A far bigger clonotype differs at one base, so this is likely a read error. The chain recombines TRBV11-2 with TRBJ2-3; 13 bases align to TRBD2. Germline CDR1 reads SGHAT; CDR2 reads FQNNGV. The CDR3 consists of 16 residues. The CDR3 DNA follows: TGTGCCAGCAGCTCAGCTCAAGGACTAGCGGGAGAGACCCGGTACTTC. It specifies CASSSAQGLAGETRYF.

The chain couples TRBV12-3 or TRBV12-4 to TRBJ2-3, with 12 positions matching TRBD2. J gave up 7 bases and V 5 bases, and 7 bases lay outside the gene matches. The CDR3 sequence is 15 residues long. The CDR3: CASSMLAGGPHTQYF. The CDR3, as DNA: TGTGCCAGCAGTATGCTAGCGGGAGGGCCACATACGCAGTATTTT.

At least ten counts were recorded for this clonotype. This chain connects TRBV15 to TRBJ1-1, with 9 bases identical to TRBD1. CDR3 length: 14 residues. The junction had 4 bases not matched to a gene; V was cut back by 7 bases and J by 1 base. Germline assignment: CDR1 LNHNV and CDR2 YYDKDF (reference sequence). The CDR3, as DNA: TGTGCCACCATCATGGACAGGGGGAACACTGAAGCTTTCTTT. As protein: CATIMDRGNTEAFF. The full variable domain, with the rest looked up from reference TRBV15 and TRBJ1-1, is DAMVIQNPRYQVTQFGKPVTLSCSQTLNHNVMYWYQQKSSQAPKLLFHYYDKDFNNEADTPDNFQSRRPNTSFCFLDIRSPGLGDTAMYLCATIMDRGNTEAFFGQGTRLTVV.

The table lists this clonotype with many counts. The chain links TRBV27 to TRBJ2-7; D ambiguous. V was pared by 6 bases and J by 4 bases, with 10 bases between. Germline values: CDR1 MNHEY, CDR2 SMNVEV (reference sequence). The CDR3 is made up of 12 amino acids. CDR3 DNA sequence: TGTGCCAGCAGCTTCGTGGGTTACGAGCAGTACTTC. Amino acids: CASSFVGYEQYF.

In its sample, this clonotype was seen many times. The chain combines TRBV6-2 or TRBV6-3 with TRBJ2-2; TRBD2 agrees at 9 bases. This CDR3 has 17 residues. J lost 0 bases, V lost 8 bases, and 10 bases had no gene match. The germline CDR1 and CDR2 sequences are MNHEY and SVGEGT. The CDR3 is CASLALAGFANTGELFF. CDR3 nucleotide sequence: TGTGCCAGCCTAGCTCTAGCGGGATTCGCGAACACCGGGGAGCTGTTTTTT.

This clonotype was recorded at least ten times. The chain is built from TRBV20-1 and TRBJ2-1; D ambiguous. Germline V gives CDR1 DFQATT, CDR2 SNEGSKA (reference sequence). The CDR3 has 13 amino acids. The V and J ends lost 4 bases and 2 bases respectively, with 9 bases between them. The CDR3 DNA follows: TGCAGTGCTACGAGGCTAACCTACAATGAGCAGTTCTTC. This sequence encodes CSATRLTYNEQFF.

This clonotype was recorded at least ten times. The rearrangement uses TRBV28 and TRBJ1-2, with TRBD1 as a possible D gene (5 bases). Germline V gene lookup returns CDR1 MDHEN and CDR2 SYDVKM. V lost 5 bases to trimming and J lost 5 bases, with 9 bases between them. The CDR3 is 12 residues long. The CDR3 protein is CASSQTVYGYTF. The CDR3 DNA sequence: TGTGCCAGCAGTCAGACAGTTTATGGCTACACCTTC.

Concerning this clonotype: This may come from a read error, since a much larger clone is one base off. The chain links TRBV29-1 to TRBJ1-1, with D possibly TRBD1 on 6 matching bases. The germline CDR1 and CDR2 sequences are SQVTM and ANQGSEA. V was cut by 6 bases and J by 1 base, with 12 bases left in between. The CDR3 contains 13 residues. The CDR3 spells CSVDGGANTEAFF. Here the CDR3 DNA reads TGCAGCGTCGACGGGGGGGCGAACACTGAAGCTTTCTTT.

In this sample, this clonotype turned up many times. V usage is TRBV6-5 and J usage is TRBJ2-5, with 10 bases aligning to TRBD2. V was pared by 2 bases and J by 1 base, with 1 base of the junction left unmatched. This CDR3 comprises 15 residues. Per the germline V gene, CDR1 is MNHEY and CDR2 is SVGAGI. The chain's CDR3 is CASSYGLAVQETQYF. DNA of the CDR3: TGTGCCAGCAGTTACGGACTAGCGGTCCAAGAGACCCAGTACTTC.

Comment on this clonotype: This clone may be a read error of a much larger clone one base away. V usage is TRBV18 and J usage is TRBJ1-3, with D uncertain. The germline V gene has CDR1 KGHSH and CDR2 LQKENI. The ends were cut back, 4 bases at V and 3 bases at J, with 13 bases in the middle. The CDR3 totals 15 residues. The CDR3 spells CASSRAPGVGNTIYF. The CDR3 region has the DNA TGTGCCAGCTCACGGGCCCCGGGAGTTGGAAACACCATATATTTT.

V is TRBV9 and J is TRBJ2-7; TRBD1 is a possible D gene (6 bases). This CDR3 has 15 residues. Trimming left V 4 bases short and J 4 bases short, with 18 bases between. CDR1 is SGDLS and CDR2 is YYNGEE in the germline V gene. This chain's CDR3 is CASSHRGGWGYEQYF. The CDR3 region has the DNA TGTGCCAGCAGCCATCGAGGGGGATGGGGTTACGAGCAGTACTTC.

This chain uses TRBV12-3 or TRBV12-4 with TRBJ1-3; D not resolved. This CDR3 spans 14 amino acids. Trimming left V 5 bases short and J 4 bases short, with 12 bases between. The CDR3 spells CASSPGLIGNTIYF. Written as DNA, the CDR3 is TGTGCCAGCAGTCCGGGCCTAATCGGAAACACCATATATTTT.

The chain carries TRBV2 and TRBJ2-3; 10 bases map to TRBD1. This CDR3 is 14 amino acids long. V lost 5 bases and J lost 5; bases outside the gene matches: 4. The V gene's germline CDR1 is SNHLY and CDR2 FYNNEI. The CDR3, as DNA: TGTGCCAGCAGTTCGACAGGGGGCGGAGATACGCAGTATTTT. It translates to CASSSTGGGDTQYF.